These 19 T cell receptor beta chains share one sample of origin, sequenced in a study of spatial heterogeneity in lung cancer. Time point given: sample taken at primary tumor resection. No cells were sorted before sequencing. The whole RNA sequenced was extracted from tumor, nontumor lung or frozen PBMC. TCRdb called the 5' RACE reads again in MiXCR, with one record for every CDR3 protein. The sample shows tens of thousands of distinct CDR3 sequences, over 9.5% of them seen only once. Material: PBMCs, obtained at surgery. The receptors were sampled from a male donor with early-stage non-small cell lung cancer.

The sample holds many counts of this clonotype. The chain carries TRBV6-6 and TRBJ2-7, with 7 bases matching TRBD1. Germline assignment: CDR1 MNHNY and CDR2 SVGAGI (reference sequence). The V segment lost 6 bases and the J segment 2 bases; nucleotides outside the gene matches: 4. The CDR3 is made up of 13 amino acids. The CDR3 sequence is CASSLGTAYEQYF. The CDR3 coding sequence is TGTGCCAGCAGCTTAGGGACAGCCTACGAGCAGTACTTC.

This clonotype came up a few times. The chain is built from TRBV18 and TRBJ1-1; TRBD1 might be the D (5 bases). Germline V gives CDR1 KGHSH, CDR2 LQKENI. The CDR3 totals 16 residues. Trimming removed 0 bases from V and 0 bases from J, with 11 bases in between. The CDR3 spells CASSPPRGSLNTEAFF. The CDR3 nucleotides read TGTGCCAGCTCACCACCGAGGGGTTCCCTGAACACTGAAGCTTTCTTT.

This clonotype was found many times. V and J are TRBV9 and TRBJ2-7, with 13 bases lining up with TRBD2. Germline CDR1 reads SGDLS; CDR2 reads YYNGEE. V trimming: 4 bases; J trimming: 2 bases; junction bases outside the gene matches: 3. The CDR3 is made up of 15 amino acids. This CDR3 reads CASSPTSGGAYEQYF. The CDR3 DNA follows: TGTGCCAGCAGCCCAACTAGCGGGGGGGCCTACGAGCAGTACTTC.

This clonotype was seen a handful of times. V is TRBV3-1 and J is TRBJ2-1, with D unresolved. The germline V gene has CDR1 LGHDT and CDR2 YNNKEL (reference sequence). This CDR3 has 11 amino acids. The V gene lost 0 bases and the J gene lost 6 bases, with 0 bases spanning the gap. CDR3 nucleotide sequence: TGTGCCAGCAGCCAAGACAATGAGCAGTTCTTC. Amino acid sequence: CASSQDNEQFF.

This clonotype was seen a handful of times. The chain couples TRBV10-3 to TRBJ2-3, with TRBD1 as a possible D gene (6 bases). Trimming cost V 1 base and J 8 bases, with 16 bases left between them. The CDR3 is made up of 15 amino acids. Germline loops: CDR1 ENHRY, CDR2 SYGVKD. The CDR3 reads CAISELTPPQGTQYF. The CDR3 DNA reads as TGTGCCATCAGTGAGTTGACCCCCCCACAGGGTACGCAGTATTTT.

The rearrangement joins TRBV28 to TRBJ2-1, with 8 positions matching TRBD2. This CDR3 has 16 amino acids. V lost 6 bases and J lost 0; bases outside the gene matches: 7. Looked up from germline, CDR1 is MDHEN and CDR2 is SYDVKM. CDR3 sequence reads: CASSSYSGNSYNEQFF. Here the CDR3 DNA reads TGTGCCAGCAGCTCTTATAGCGGGAACTCCTACAATGAGCAGTTCTTC.

V is TRBV29-1 and J is TRBJ2-7, with TRBD1 matching 11 bases. The ends lost 6 bases at V and 5 bases at J; junction bases unmatched: 12. Germline V CDR1 and CDR2: SQVTM, ANQGSEA. CDR3 length equals 15 residues. DNA of the CDR3: TGCAGCGTCGGAAGGACAGGGGGCCGGGGCCACGAGCAGTACTTC. Translation: CSVGRTGGRGHEQYF.

This clonotype was seen repeatedly, ten times or more. The chain employs TRBV2 and TRBJ1-6; 8 bases are shared with TRBD1. The CDR3 runs 15 residues. V was clipped by 5 bases and J by 5 bases; unmatched bases: 5. Looked up from germline, CDR1 is SNHLY and CDR2 is FYNNEI. The CDR3 region has the DNA TGTGCCAGCAGTTACGGACAGGGAGATAATTCACCCCTCCACTTT. Its translation is CASSYGQGDNSPLHF.

This sequence joins TRBV10-3 and TRBJ2-4; D gene ambiguous. This CDR3 contains 13 residues. Trimming pared 3 bases from V and 7 bases from J, leaving 10 bases between. CDR1 is ENHRY, CDR2 SYGVKD, per germline. The DNA of the CDR3 is TGTGCCATCAGTGAAACAGAGGCGAACATTCAGTACTTC. This encodes CAISETEANIQYF.

There are a few counts of this clonotype. The genes are TRBV7-2 and TRBJ2-7; no clear D gene. Trimming cost V 4 bases and J 4 bases, with 11 bases left between them. CDR1 SGHTA and CDR2 FQGNSA come from the germline V gene. The CDR3 totals 13 residues. Here the CDR3 reads CASSSESAYEQYF. The CDR3 region has the DNA TGTGCCAGCAGCTCTGAAAGTGCTTACGAGCAGTACTTC.

This clonotype has a count of ten or more. This CDR3 reads CASSLSRQGAYNEQFF. The CDR3 DNA reads as TGTGCCAGCAGCTTATCCCGTCAGGGAGCTTACAATGAGCAGTTCTTC. The V gene is TRBV7-9, the J gene TRBJ2-1, with D perhaps given as TRBD1 or TRBD2 (5 bases each). Trimming pared 2 bases from V and 4 bases from J, leaving 15 bases between. This CDR3 spans 16 amino acids. Germline CDR1 is SEHNR and CDR2 is FQNEAQ (reference sequence).

On this clonotype itself: Germline and junction disagree at one end, which may indicate a read error. The chain combines TRBV7-8 with TRBJ1-6; 8 nucleotides match TRBD1. This CDR3 is built from 16 residues. Germline CDR1 and CDR2: SGHVS and FQNEAQ. CDR3 protein: CASSLAGAGGDSPLHF. In nucleotides, the CDR3 is TGTGCCAGCAGCCTAGCTGGGGCAGGGGGCGATTCACCCCTCCACTTT.

There are many counts of this clonotype. A junction boundary mismatches the germline segment, possibly from a read error. This chain's CDR3 is CASSFGGNGQFF. CDR3 in DNA: TGTGCCAGCAGTTTTGGGGGTAATGGGCAGTTCTTC. The genes are TRBV12-3 or TRBV12-4 and TRBJ2-1; TRBD1 or TRBD2 may be the D gene (5 bases each). This CDR3 comprises 12 residues.

This clonotype has just a few counts. This chain joins TRBV20-1 and TRBJ2-1; TRBD2 might be the D (6 bases). This CDR3 is 15 amino acids long. V was cut by 6 bases and J by 2 bases, with 17 bases left in between. Germline CDR1 and CDR2: DFQATT and SNEGSKA (reference sequence). The CDR3 protein is CSALSAGPPYNEQFF. The CDR3 nucleotides are TGCAGTGCCCTTTCAGCGGGCCCACCCTACAATGAGCAGTTCTTC.

The CDR3 spells CSARDPAGGPEETQYF. CDR3 in DNA: TGCAGTGCTAGGGATCCGGCTGGAGGGCCAGAAGAGACCCAGTACTTC. The V and J genes are TRBV20-1 and TRBJ2-5; perhaps TRBD2 as D (6 bases). With 3 bases removed from V and 3 bases from J, the gap between germline ends came to 20 bases. The CDR3 sequence is 16 residues long. Germline V gene sequence: CDR1 DFQATT, CDR2 SNEGSKA (reference sequence).

This clonotype was found a few times. The genes are TRBV3-1 and TRBJ1-3; D not certain. This CDR3 is built from 16 residues. Trimming pared 1 base from V and 3 bases from J, leaving 13 bases between. Germline loops: CDR1 LGHDT, CDR2 YNNKEL (reference sequence). The CDR3 protein is CASSQGTVGNGNTIYF. The CDR3 DNA sequence: TGTGCCAGCAGCCAAGGAACTGTGGGAAATGGAAACACCATATATTTT.

About this clonotype: Possible read error: a much larger clone is one base away. V and J are TRBV18 and TRBJ2-1; no clear D gene. This CDR3 region has 12 residues. The germline V gene has CDR1 KGHSH and CDR2 LQKENI. The CDR3 region is CASSPGPLKQCF. The CDR3 DNA reads as TGTGCCAGCTCACCGGGCCCGCTTAAGCAGTGCTTC.

This clonotype was counted only a few times. V is TRBV7-2 and J is TRBJ2-5; TRBD2 is a possible D gene (5 bases). V lost 4 bases and J 5 bases, leaving 20 bases between the germline ends. Germline V gene sequence: CDR1 SGHTA, CDR2 FQGNSA. The length of the CDR3 is 16 residues. The CDR3 sequence is CASSSQTASSWETQYF. Written as DNA, the CDR3 is TGTGCCAGCAGCTCACAAACAGCTAGCTCCTGGGAGACCCAGTACTTC.

This clonotype was detected only a few times. The chain couples TRBV28 to TRBJ1-1, with 7 nucleotides matching TRBD1. This CDR3 contains 14 residues. Unmatched junction bases numbered 5, after V lost 6 bases and J lost 1 base. Germline V lookup: CDR1 MDHEN, CDR2 SYDVKM. CDR3 residues: CASRTTGANTEAFF. DNA of the CDR3: TGTGCCAGCAGGACTACAGGGGCGAACACTGAAGCTTTCTTT.